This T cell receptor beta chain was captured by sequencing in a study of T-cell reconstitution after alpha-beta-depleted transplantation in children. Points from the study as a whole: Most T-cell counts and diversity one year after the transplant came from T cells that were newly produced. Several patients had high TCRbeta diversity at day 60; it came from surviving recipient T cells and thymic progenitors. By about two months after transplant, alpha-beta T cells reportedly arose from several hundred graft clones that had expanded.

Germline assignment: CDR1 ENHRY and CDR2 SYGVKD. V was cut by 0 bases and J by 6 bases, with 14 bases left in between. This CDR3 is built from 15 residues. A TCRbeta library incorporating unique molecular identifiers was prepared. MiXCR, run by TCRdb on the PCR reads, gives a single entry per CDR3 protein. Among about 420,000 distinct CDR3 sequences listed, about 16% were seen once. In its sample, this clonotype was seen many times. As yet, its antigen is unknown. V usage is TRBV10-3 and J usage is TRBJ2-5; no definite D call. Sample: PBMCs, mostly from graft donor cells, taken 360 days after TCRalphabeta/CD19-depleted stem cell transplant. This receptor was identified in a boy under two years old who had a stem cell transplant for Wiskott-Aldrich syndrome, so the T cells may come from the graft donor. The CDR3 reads CAISESRTLLKTQYF. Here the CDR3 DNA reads TGTGCCATCAGTGAGTCAAGGACCCTCCTGAAGACCCAGTACTTC.